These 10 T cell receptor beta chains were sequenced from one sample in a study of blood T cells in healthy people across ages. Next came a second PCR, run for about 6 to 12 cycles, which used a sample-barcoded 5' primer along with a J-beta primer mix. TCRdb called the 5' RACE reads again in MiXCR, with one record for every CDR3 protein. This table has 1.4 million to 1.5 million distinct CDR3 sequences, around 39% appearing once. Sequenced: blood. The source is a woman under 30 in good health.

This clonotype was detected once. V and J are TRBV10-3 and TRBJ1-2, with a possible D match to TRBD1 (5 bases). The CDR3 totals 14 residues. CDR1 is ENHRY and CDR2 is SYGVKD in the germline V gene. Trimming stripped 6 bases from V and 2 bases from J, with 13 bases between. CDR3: CAIRGGTANYGYTF. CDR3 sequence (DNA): TGTGCCATCAGGGGCGGGACGGCAAACTATGGCTACACCTTC.

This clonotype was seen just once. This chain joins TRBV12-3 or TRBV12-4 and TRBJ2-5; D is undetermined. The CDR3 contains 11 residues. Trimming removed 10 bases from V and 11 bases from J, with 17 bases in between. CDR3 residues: CAIPHGVEQYF. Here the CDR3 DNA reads TGTGCCATCCCGCATGGAGTAGAGCAGTACTTC.

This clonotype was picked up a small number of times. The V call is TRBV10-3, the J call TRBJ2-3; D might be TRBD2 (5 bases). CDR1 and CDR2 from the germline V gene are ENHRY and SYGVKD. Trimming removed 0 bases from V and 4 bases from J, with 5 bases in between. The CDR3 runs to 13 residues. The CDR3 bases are TGTGCCATCAGTGAGTCGAGGGCAGATACGCAGTATTTT. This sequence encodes CAISESRADTQYF.

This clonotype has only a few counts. The CDR3 DNA reads TGCGCCAGCAGCTGTCACGTCATCGAGCGGAACTCGAACACCGGGGAGCTGTTTTTT. Its protein product is CASSCHVIERNSNTGELFF. The chain combines TRBV5-1 with TRBJ2-2; maybe TRBD2 (5 bases). The CDR3 runs 19 residues. In germline, CDR1 is SGHRS, CDR2 YFSETQ. Trimming shortened V by 3 bases and J by 0 bases, and 21 bases separated the two germline ends.

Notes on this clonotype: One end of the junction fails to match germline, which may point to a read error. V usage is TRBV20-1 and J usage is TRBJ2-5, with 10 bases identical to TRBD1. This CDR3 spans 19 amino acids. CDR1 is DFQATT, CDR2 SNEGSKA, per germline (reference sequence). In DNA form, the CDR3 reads TGCGGTGCTAGACCTATGGACAGGGGGGTCAGTATTACGTTGGAGACCCAGTACTTC. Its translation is CGARPMDRGVSITLETQYF.

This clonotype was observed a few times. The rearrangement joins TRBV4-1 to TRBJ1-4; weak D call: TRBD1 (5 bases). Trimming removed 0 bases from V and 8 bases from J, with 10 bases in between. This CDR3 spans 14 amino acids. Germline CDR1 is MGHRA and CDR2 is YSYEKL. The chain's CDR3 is CASSQEGGWEKLFF. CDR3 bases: TGCGCCAGCAGCCAAGAGGGGGGGTGGGAAAAACTGTTTTTT.

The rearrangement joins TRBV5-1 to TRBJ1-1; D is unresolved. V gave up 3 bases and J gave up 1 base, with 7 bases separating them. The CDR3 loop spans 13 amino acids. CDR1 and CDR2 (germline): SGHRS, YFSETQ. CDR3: CASSYDSNTEAFF. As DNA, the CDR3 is TGCGCCAGCAGCTACGACTCGAACACTGAAGCTTTCTTT.

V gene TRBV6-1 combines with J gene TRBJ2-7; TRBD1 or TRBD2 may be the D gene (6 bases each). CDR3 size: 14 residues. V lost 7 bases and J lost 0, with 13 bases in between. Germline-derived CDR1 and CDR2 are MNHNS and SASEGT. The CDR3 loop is CASISGAYSYEQYF. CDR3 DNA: TGTGCCAGCATTTCGGGGGCATACTCCTACGAGCAGTACTTC.

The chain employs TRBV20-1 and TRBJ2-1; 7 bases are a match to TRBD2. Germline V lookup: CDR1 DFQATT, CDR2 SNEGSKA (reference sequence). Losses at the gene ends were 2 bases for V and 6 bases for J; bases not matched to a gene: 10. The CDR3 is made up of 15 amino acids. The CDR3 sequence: CSARRSGNTPNEQFF. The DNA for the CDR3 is TGCAGTGCTAGACGGAGCGGGAACACACCCAATGAGCAGTTCTTC.

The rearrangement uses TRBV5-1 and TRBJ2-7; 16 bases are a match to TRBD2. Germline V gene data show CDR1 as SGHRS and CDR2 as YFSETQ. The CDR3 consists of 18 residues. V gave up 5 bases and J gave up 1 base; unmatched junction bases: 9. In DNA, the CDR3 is TGCGCCAGCAGTTTTGCCGGGACTAGCGGGAGGGTTTCCTACGAGCAGTACTTC. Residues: CASSFAGTSGRVSYEQYF. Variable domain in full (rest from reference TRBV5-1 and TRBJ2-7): KAGVTQTPRYLIKTRGQQVTLSCSPISGHRSVSWYQQTPGQGLQFLFEYFSETQRNKGNFPGRFSGRQFSNSRSEMNVSTLELGDSALYLCASSFAGTSGRVSYEQYFGPGTRLTVT.